Listed below are T cell receptor beta chains from one sample, sequenced in a study of cytomegalovirus exposure and HLA in healthy donors. The method was immunoSEQ multiplex PCR; TCRdb's version includes in-frame clones alone and lacks a portion of them. This sample has fewer than 150,000 clones, with 80% found just once. The specimen was PBMCs. These receptors were collected from a young man in good health and CMV-seronegative. The CDR3 runs from the conserved cysteine through the conserved F or W. Fields, in order: J gene, D gene, clone size, V gene, CDR3 DNA, CDR3 protein. The D gene is left open where the match is weak. Clone size is not always given. Where it is, it says once, few, many or a class for expanded clones.

j_call: TRBJ2-2; d_call: TRBD2; clone_size: .; v_call: TRBV19; cdr3_nt: TGTGCCAGTAGTATAGTGCTAGCGGGAGGGCCGGCCGGGGAGCTGTTTTTT; cdr3_aa: CASSIVLAGGPAGELFF
j_call: TRBJ1-5; d_call: .; clone_size: .; v_call: TRBV7-8; cdr3_nt: TGTGCCAGCAGTGTACAGGGAGTTCAGCAGCCCCAGCATTTT; cdr3_aa: CASSVQGVQQPQHF
j_call: TRBJ1-2; d_call: .; clone_size: few; v_call: TRBV4-3; cdr3_nt: TGCGCCAGCAGCCAAGTAGGCCGGGACTATGGCTACACCTTC; cdr3_aa: CASSQVGRDYGYTF
j_call: TRBJ2-2; d_call: .; clone_size: once; v_call: TRBV6-5; cdr3_nt: TGTGCCAGCAGTTCAACCGGGACTCAGAACACCGGGGAGCTGTTTTTT; cdr3_aa: CASSSTGTQNTGELFF
j_call: TRBJ2-3; d_call: .; clone_size: .; v_call: TRBV5-1; cdr3_nt: TGCGCCAGCAGCTCCGGACTGGCGGGTGATACGCAGTATTTT; cdr3_aa: CASSSGLAGDTQYF
j_call: TRBJ2-7; d_call: TRBD2; clone_size: .; v_call: TRBV11-2; cdr3_nt: TGTGCCAGCAGCACACAGATAGCGGGAGGGGGGTACGAGCAGTACTTC; cdr3_aa: CASSTQIAGGGYEQYF
j_call: TRBJ2-5; d_call: .; clone_size: .; v_call: TRBV5-6; cdr3_nt: TGTGCCAGCAGCAGACCTAGTAGGGAGTTGGAGACCCAGTACTTC; cdr3_aa: CASSRPSRELETQYF
j_call: TRBJ2-7; d_call: TRBD2; clone_size: .; v_call: TRBV6-5; cdr3_nt: TGTGCCAGCAGTTACTCTAGCGGGAGTTTCTACGAGCAGTACTTC; cdr3_aa: CASSYSSGSFYEQYF
j_call: TRBJ1-5; d_call: TRBD1; clone_size: .; v_call: TRBV7-9; cdr3_nt: TGTGCCAGCAGTTTATCCGACAGGGGGCAGGGTCAGCCCCAGCATTTT; cdr3_aa: CASSLSDRGQGQPQHF
j_call: TRBJ2-6; d_call: .; clone_size: .; v_call: TRBV6-4; cdr3_nt: TGTGCCAGCAGTGAAAGGAGTGGGGCCAACGTCCTGACTTTC; cdr3_aa: CASSERSGANVLTF
j_call: TRBJ2-1; d_call: TRBD2; clone_size: few; v_call: TRBV4-1; cdr3_nt: TGCGCCAGCAGCCAACGGGGGGACAATGAGCAGTTCTTC; cdr3_aa: CASSQRGDNEQFF
j_call: TRBJ1-5; d_call: TRBD1; clone_size: .; v_call: TRBV7-6; cdr3_nt: TGTGCCAGCAGCAGGACAGGGGGCGGCCCCCAGCATTTT; cdr3_aa: CASSRTGGGPQHF
j_call: TRBJ2-7; d_call: TRBD1; clone_size: once; v_call: TRBV29-1; cdr3_nt: TGCAGCGTTGGGTCAGGGGGCCGGAACGAGCAGTACTTC; cdr3_aa: CSVGSGGRNEQYF
j_call: TRBJ2-5; d_call: TRBD2; clone_size: .; v_call: TRBV27; cdr3_nt: TGTGCCAGCAGGGCCGCTAGCGGGAGGGCCGCAGAGACCCAGTACTTC; cdr3_aa: CASRAASGRAAETQYF
j_call: TRBJ1-6; d_call: .; clone_size: .; v_call: TRBV7-9; cdr3_nt: TGTGCCAGCAGCCAGGGTCTATTCAATTCACCCCTCCACTTT; cdr3_aa: CASSQGLFNSPLHF
j_call: TRBJ2-7; d_call: TRBD1; clone_size: .; v_call: TRBV2; cdr3_nt: TGTGCCAGCACCAAACAGGGGGCGCCCCTCGAGCAGTACTTC; cdr3_aa: CASTKQGAPLEQYF
j_call: TRBJ1-4; d_call: .; clone_size: many; v_call: TRBV29-1; cdr3_nt: TGCAGCGCCTTACCGTTCGGGTCCTCCGGAGAACTGTTTTTT; cdr3_aa: CSALPFGSSGELFF
j_call: TRBJ2-1; d_call: .; clone_size: .; v_call: TRBV10-3; cdr3_nt: TGTGCCATCAGTGACCCTCCCGGACTGATTGAGCAGTTCTTC; cdr3_aa: CAISDPPGLIEQFF
j_call: TRBJ2-4; d_call: TRBD1; clone_size: .; v_call: TRBV2; cdr3_nt: TGTGCCAGCAGTGTCACAGGGGTGGCACTAGCCAAAAACATTCAGTACTTC; cdr3_aa: CASSVTGVALAKNIQYF
j_call: TRBJ2-5; d_call: TRBD2; clone_size: .; v_call: TRBV11-2; cdr3_nt: TGTGCCAGCAGACCCCTAGCGGGAGGGCCGGAGACCCAGTACTTC; cdr3_aa: CASRPLAGGPETQYF
j_call: TRBJ1-2; d_call: .; clone_size: .; v_call: TRBV18; cdr3_nt: TGTGCCAGCTCGCGCCCGGAGGGCTATGGCTACACCTTC; cdr3_aa: CASSRPEGYGYTF
j_call: TRBJ1-2; d_call: TRBD1; clone_size: .; v_call: TRBV29-1; cdr3_nt: TGCAGCGTTGGGGGGACAGGGGGTTTCTACACCTTC; cdr3_aa: CSVGGTGGFYTF
j_call: TRBJ2-6; d_call: .; clone_size: few; v_call: TRBV5-1; cdr3_nt: TGCGCCAGCAGCGACACAGGTGGATCAGCCGCTTCTGGGGCCAACGTCCTGACTTTC; cdr3_aa: CASSDTGGSAASGANVLTF
j_call: TRBJ2-7; d_call: TRBD1; clone_size: .; v_call: TRBV11-2; cdr3_nt: TGTGCCAGCAGCTTAGAGGGGACAGGGGTCTACGAGCAGTACTTC; cdr3_aa: CASSLEGTGVYEQYF
j_call: TRBJ2-2; d_call: .; clone_size: few; v_call: TRBV10-2; cdr3_nt: TGCGCCAGCAGCGACAGCTTCTCCGGGGAGCTGTTTTTT; cdr3_aa: CASSDSFSGELFF
j_call: TRBJ1-1; d_call: .; clone_size: .; v_call: TRBV5-1; cdr3_nt: TGCGCCAGCAGCTACCAGGCGTCGAACACTGAAGCTTTCTTT; cdr3_aa: CASSYQASNTEAFF
j_call: TRBJ1-2; d_call: TRBD1; clone_size: .; v_call: TRBV27; cdr3_nt: TGTGCCAGCAGTTCCCTGGGGCAGGGGGGAAACTATGGCTACACCTTC; cdr3_aa: CASSSLGQGGNYGYTF
j_call: TRBJ2-3; d_call: .; clone_size: .; v_call: TRBV6-1; cdr3_nt: TGTGCCAGCAGTGAAGCGGCAGGGGACACAGATACGCAGTATTTT; cdr3_aa: CASSEAAGDTDTQYF
j_call: TRBJ1-1; d_call: .; clone_size: once; v_call: TRBV30; cdr3_nt: TGTGCCTGGAGAAAATGGGCCAGCAACATAATGAACACTGAAGCTTTCTTT; cdr3_aa: CAWRKWASNIMNTEAFF
j_call: TRBJ2-1; d_call: TRBD1; clone_size: .; v_call: TRBV4-1; cdr3_nt: TGCGCCAGCAGCCAAGCCTCCGGACAGGGTTACAATGAGCAGTTCTTC; cdr3_aa: CASSQASGQGYNEQFF
j_call: TRBJ1-5; d_call: TRBD1; clone_size: .; v_call: TRBV6-6; cdr3_nt: TGTGCCAGCAGTGGACAGGGGAGCAGTCAGCCCCAGCATTTT; cdr3_aa: CASSGQGSSQPQHF
j_call: TRBJ1-1; d_call: .; clone_size: .; v_call: TRBV7-2; cdr3_nt: TGTGCCAGCAGCTCGGGAGGGGCGAACACTGAAGCTTTCTTT; cdr3_aa: CASSSGGANTEAFF
j_call: TRBJ2-7; d_call: TRBD2; clone_size: once; v_call: TRBV5-1; cdr3_nt: TGCGCCAGCAGCGCACTAGCGGGAGTCAACGAGCAGTACTTC; cdr3_aa: CASSALAGVNEQYF
j_call: TRBJ1-4; d_call: .; clone_size: .; v_call: TRBV5-4; cdr3_nt: TGTGCCAGCAGCTTGGGGCAGGGTCGTGAAAAACTGTTTTTT; cdr3_aa: CASSLGQGREKLFF
j_call: TRBJ2-5; d_call: .; clone_size: .; v_call: TRBV7-2; cdr3_nt: TGTGCCAGCAGCTTTGCGGGGACCCAGTACTTC; cdr3_aa: CASSFAGTQYF